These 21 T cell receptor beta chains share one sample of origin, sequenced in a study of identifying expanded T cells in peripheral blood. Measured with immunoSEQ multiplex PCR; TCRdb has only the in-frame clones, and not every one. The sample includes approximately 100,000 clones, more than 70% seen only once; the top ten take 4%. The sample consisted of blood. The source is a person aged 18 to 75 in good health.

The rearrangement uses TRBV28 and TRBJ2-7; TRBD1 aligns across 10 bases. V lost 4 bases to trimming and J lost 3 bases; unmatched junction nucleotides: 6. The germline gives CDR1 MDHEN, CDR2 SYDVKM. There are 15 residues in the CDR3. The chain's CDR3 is CASSSYGTGVYEQYF. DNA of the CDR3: TGTGCCAGCAGTTCCTACGGGACAGGGGTCTACGAGCAGTACTTC.

CDR3 protein: CASVRAPTQTTQYF. The CDR3 region has the DNA TGTGCCAGCGTCAGGGCTCCAACTCAAACGACCCAGTACTTC. The chain carries TRBV9 and TRBJ2-5; D may be TRBD1 (5 bases). Germline loops: CDR1 SGDLS, CDR2 YYNGEE. The CDR3 has 14 amino acids. Trimming stripped 7 bases from V and 7 bases from J, with 20 bases between.

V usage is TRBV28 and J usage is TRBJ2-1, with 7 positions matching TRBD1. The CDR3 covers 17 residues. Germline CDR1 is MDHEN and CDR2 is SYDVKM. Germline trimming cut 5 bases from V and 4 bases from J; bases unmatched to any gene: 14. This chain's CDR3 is CASSRLLGQKVYNEQFF. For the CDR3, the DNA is TGTGCCAGCAGTCGACTACTGGGACAGAAAGTATACAATGAGCAGTTCTTC.

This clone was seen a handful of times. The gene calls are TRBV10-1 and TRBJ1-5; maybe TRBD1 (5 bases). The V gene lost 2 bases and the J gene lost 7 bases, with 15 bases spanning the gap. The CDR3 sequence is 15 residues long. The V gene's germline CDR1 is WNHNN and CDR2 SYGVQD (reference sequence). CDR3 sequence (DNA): TGCGCCAGCAGTGAGCTTGCAGGGTTGGACCAGCCCCAGCATTTT. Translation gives CASSELAGLDQPQHF.

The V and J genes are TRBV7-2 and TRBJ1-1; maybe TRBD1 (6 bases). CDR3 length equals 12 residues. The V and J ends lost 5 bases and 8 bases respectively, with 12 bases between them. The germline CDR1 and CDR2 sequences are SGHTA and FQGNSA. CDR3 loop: CASSHGQMEAFF. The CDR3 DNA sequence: TGTGCCAGCAGCCACGGACAGATGGAAGCTTTCTTT.

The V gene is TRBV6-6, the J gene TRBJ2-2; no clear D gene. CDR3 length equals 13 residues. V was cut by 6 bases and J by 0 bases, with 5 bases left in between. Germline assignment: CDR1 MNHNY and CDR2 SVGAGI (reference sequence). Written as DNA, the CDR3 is TGTGCCAGCAGCACAGCGAACACCGGGGAGCTGTTTTTT. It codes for CASSTANTGELFF.

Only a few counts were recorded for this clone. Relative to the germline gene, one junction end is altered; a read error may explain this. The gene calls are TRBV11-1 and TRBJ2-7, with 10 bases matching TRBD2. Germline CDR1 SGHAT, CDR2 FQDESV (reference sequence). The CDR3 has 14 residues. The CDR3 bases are TGTGCCAGCAGCATAGCGGGGGGTTACTACGAGCAGTACTTC. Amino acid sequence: CASSIAGGYYEQYF.

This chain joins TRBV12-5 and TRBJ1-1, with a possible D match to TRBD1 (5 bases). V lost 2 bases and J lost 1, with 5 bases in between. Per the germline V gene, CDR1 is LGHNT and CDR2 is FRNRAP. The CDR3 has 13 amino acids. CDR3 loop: CASGLQGNTEAFF. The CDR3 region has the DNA TGTGCTAGTGGTTTGCAGGGGAACACTGAAGCTTTCTTT.

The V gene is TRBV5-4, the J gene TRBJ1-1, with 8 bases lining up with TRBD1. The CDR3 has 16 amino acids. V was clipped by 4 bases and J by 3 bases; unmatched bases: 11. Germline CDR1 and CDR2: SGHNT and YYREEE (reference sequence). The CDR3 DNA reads TGTGCCAGCAGCGCGGCAGGGGGCACTTCGTACACTGAAGCTTTCTTT. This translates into CASSAAGGTSYTEAFF.

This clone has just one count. The CDR3 DNA reads as TGTGCCAGCAGGCCTACAGGGTATAGCAATCAGCCCCAGCATTTT. It is translated as CASRPTGYSNQPQHF. This sequence joins TRBV6-5 and TRBJ1-5, with D possibly matching TRBD1 (6 bases). The length of the CDR3 is 15 residues. From germline, CDR1 is MNHEY and CDR2 SVGAGI. Trimming removed 6 bases at V and 0 bases at J, with 12 bases between.

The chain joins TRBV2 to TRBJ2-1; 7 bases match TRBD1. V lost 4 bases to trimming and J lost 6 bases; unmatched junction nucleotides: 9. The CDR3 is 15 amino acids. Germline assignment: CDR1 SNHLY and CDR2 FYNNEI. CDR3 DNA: TGTGCCAGCAGTGCGCAGGGGGTTTTGGGCAATGAGCAGTTCTTC. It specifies CASSAQGVLGNEQFF.

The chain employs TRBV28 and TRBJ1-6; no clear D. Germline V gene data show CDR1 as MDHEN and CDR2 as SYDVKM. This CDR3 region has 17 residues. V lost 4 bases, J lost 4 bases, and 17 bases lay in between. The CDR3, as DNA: TGTGCCAGCAGTTCCCCGGACCCCTCCCTATATAATTCACCCCTCCACTTT. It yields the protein CASSSPDPSLYNSPLHF.

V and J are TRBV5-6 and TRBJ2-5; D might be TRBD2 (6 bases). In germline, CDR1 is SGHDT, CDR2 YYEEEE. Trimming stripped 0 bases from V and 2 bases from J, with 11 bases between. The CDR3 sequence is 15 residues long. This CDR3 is CASSLGLGTQETQYF. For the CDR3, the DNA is TGTGCCAGCAGCTTGGGACTAGGAACACAAGAGACCCAGTACTTC.

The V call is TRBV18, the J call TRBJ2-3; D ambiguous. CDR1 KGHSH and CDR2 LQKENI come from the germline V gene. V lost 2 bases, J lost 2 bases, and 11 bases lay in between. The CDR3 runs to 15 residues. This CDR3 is CASSPSEDDTDTQYF. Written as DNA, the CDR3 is TGTGCCAGCTCACCATCCGAAGACGACACAGATACGCAGTATTTT.

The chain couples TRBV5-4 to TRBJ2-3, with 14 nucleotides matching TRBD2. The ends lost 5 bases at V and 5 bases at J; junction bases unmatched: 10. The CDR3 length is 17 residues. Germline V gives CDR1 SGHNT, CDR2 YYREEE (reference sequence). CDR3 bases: TGTGCCAGCAGTAACGGACTAGCGGGGGGTTCTGGAGATACGCAGTATTTT. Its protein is CASSNGLAGGSGDTQYF.

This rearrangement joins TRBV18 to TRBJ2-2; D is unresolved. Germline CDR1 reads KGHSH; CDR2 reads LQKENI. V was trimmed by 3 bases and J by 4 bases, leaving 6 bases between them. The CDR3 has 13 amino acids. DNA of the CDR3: TGTGCCAGCTCACCGGGCATCACCGGGGAGCTGTTTTTT. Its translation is CASSPGITGELFF.

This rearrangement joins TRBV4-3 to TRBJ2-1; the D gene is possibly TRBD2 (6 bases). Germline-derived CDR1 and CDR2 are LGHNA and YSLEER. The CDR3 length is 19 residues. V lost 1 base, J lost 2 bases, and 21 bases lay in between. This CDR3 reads CASSQVVSAGSVTYNEQFF. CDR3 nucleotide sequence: TGCGCCAGCAGCCAAGTAGTTTCGGCGGGAAGTGTCACCTACAATGAGCAGTTCTTC.

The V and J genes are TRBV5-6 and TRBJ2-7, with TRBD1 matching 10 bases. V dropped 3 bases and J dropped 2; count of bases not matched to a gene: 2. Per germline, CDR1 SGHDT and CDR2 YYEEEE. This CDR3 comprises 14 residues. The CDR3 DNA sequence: TGTGCCAGCAGCTATGGGACAGGGGCCTACGAGCAGTACTTC. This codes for CASSYGTGAYEQYF.

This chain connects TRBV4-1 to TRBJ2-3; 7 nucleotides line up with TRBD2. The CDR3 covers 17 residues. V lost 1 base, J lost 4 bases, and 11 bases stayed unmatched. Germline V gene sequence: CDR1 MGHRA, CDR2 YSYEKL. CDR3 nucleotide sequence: TGCGCCAGCAGCCAAGCCCCCAAGCGGGGTCTTTCAGATACGCAGTATTTT. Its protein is CASSQAPKRGLSDTQYF.

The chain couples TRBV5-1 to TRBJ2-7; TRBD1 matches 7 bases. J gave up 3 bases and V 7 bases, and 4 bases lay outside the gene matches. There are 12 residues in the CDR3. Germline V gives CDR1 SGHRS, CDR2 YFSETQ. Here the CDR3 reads CASRDSNYEQYF. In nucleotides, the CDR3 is TGCGCCAGCCGGGACAGCAACTACGAGCAGTACTTC.

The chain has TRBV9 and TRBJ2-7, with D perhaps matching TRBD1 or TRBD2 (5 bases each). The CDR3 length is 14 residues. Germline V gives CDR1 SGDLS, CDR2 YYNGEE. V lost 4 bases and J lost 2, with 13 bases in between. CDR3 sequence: CASSPTGATYEQYF. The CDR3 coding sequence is TGTGCCAGCAGCCCCACCGGGGCTACCTACGAGCAGTACTTC.